Listed below are T cell receptor beta chains from one sample, sequenced in a study of blood T cell repertoires in COVID-19. Profiled with immunoSEQ multiplex PCR; TCRdb holds only in-frame clones, not every one. The sample carries around 140,000 clones, approximately 87% recorded once. Sequenced: PBMCs or T cells enriched from blood (not recorded which). The receptors derive from a man between 60 and 75 years old who had recovered from COVID-19. The conserved cysteine and the conserved F or W are not part of the CDR3 here. Fields, in order: V gene, J gene, CDR3 protein.

v_call: TRBV7-3
j_call: TRBJ2-7
cdr3_aa: ASSPEY

v_call: TRBV7-2
j_call: TRBJ1-1
cdr3_aa: ASSLGRPSKAF

v_call: TRBV9
j_call: TRBJ1-1
cdr3_aa: ASSVGTGQPNTEAF

v_call: TRBV30
j_call: TRBJ2-5
cdr3_aa: AWSVDRVGETQY

v_call: TRBV29-1
j_call: TRBJ2-3
cdr3_aa: SVGTSGSGGDTQY

v_call: TRBV4-1
j_call: TRBJ2-5
cdr3_aa: ASSLAGGQETQY

v_call: TRBV4-1
j_call: TRBJ2-7
cdr3_aa: ASSPGTVPYEQY

v_call: TRBV5-8
j_call: TRBJ2-7
cdr3_aa: ASSSGGGRYEQY

v_call: TRBV11-2
j_call: TRBJ2-4
cdr3_aa: ASSPGGAAKNIQY

v_call: TRBV6-5
j_call: TRBJ2-4
cdr3_aa: ASITGRTSDIQY

v_call: TRBV4-2
j_call: TRBJ1-1
cdr3_aa: ASSQPGQGYTEAF

v_call: TRBV6-5
j_call: TRBJ1-2
cdr3_aa: ASSWGQGGNYGYT

v_call: TRBV9
j_call: TRBJ2-2
cdr3_aa: ASSVGSGPRTGELF

v_call: TRBV5-1
j_call: TRBJ2-1
cdr3_aa: ASSLVNGQGPYNEQF

v_call: TRBV4-2
j_call: TRBJ2-3
cdr3_aa: ASSQENRGFDTQY

v_call: TRBV11-2
j_call: TRBJ2-3
cdr3_aa: ASTPRRLGTDTQY

v_call: TRBV11-2
j_call: TRBJ1-2
cdr3_aa: ASSWGGTTNYGYT

v_call: TRBV19
j_call: TRBJ2-7
cdr3_aa: ASSRTGGYEQY

v_call: TRBV6-5
j_call: TRBJ1-1
cdr3_aa: ASSFGQGNTEAF

v_call: TRBV5-6
j_call: TRBJ2-3
cdr3_aa: ASRIAGVDTQY

v_call: TRBV6-5
j_call: TRBJ2-7
cdr3_aa: ASSLQGFYEQY

v_call: TRBV5-4
j_call: TRBJ2-2
cdr3_aa: ASSFVGRTGELF

v_call: TRBV29-1
j_call: TRBJ1-4
cdr3_aa: SVGTGNEKLF

v_call: TRBV6-5
j_call: TRBJ2-7
cdr3_aa: ASSRTGTQGGEQY

v_call: TRBV11-3
j_call: TRBJ2-1
cdr3_aa: ASSPRTGVDSGEQF

v_call: TRBV4-1
j_call: TRBJ2-2
cdr3_aa: ASSKNLRGRRTGELF

v_call: TRBV5-1
j_call: TRBJ2-3
cdr3_aa: ASSHGRGGGGTDTQY

v_call: TRBV24-1
j_call: TRBJ2-2
cdr3_aa: ATGRGTVNTGELF

v_call: TRBV7-8
j_call: TRBJ1-5
cdr3_aa: ASSGNTGLEPQH

v_call: TRBV7-8
j_call: TRBJ1-2
cdr3_aa: ASSLNSGFTNYGYT

v_call: TRBV18
j_call: TRBJ1-1
cdr3_aa: ASSKQGPTEAF

v_call: TRBV19
j_call: TRBJ2-7
cdr3_aa: ASSTGQGSYEQY

v_call: TRBV7-9
j_call: TRBJ2-1
cdr3_aa: ASSHRGRHNEQF

v_call: TRBV30
j_call: TRBJ1-3
cdr3_aa: AWTSGTAGNTIY

v_call: TRBV5-1
j_call: TRBJ1-1
cdr3_aa: ASSIRQGGDTEAF

v_call: TRBV3-1/TRBV3-2
j_call: TRBJ2-6
cdr3_aa: ASSLEGLSGANVLT

v_call: TRBV5-6
j_call: TRBJ1-5
cdr3_aa: ASSLAPGGQPQH

v_call: TRBV19
j_call: TRBJ1-2
cdr3_aa: ASNSGSRGYT

v_call: TRBV7-9
j_call: TRBJ2-3
cdr3_aa: ASSLAVYTDTQY

v_call: TRBV6-5
j_call: TRBJ1-6
cdr3_aa: ASSYSPYPTNSPLH

v_call: TRBV2
j_call: TRBJ1-2
cdr3_aa: ASSERGSLNGYT

v_call: TRBV27
j_call: TRBJ2-1
cdr3_aa: ASSMTVTSYNEQF

v_call: TRBV29-1
j_call: TRBJ1-2
cdr3_aa: SVRQPQANYGYT

v_call: TRBV24-1
j_call: TRBJ2-3
cdr3_aa: ATSDPRGTGTSTDTQY

v_call: TRBV6-5
j_call: TRBJ1-4
cdr3_aa: ASMRGTNEKLF